This T cell receptor (beta chain) was identified in a study of CD8 T cells in ankylosing spondylitis. Study conclusions and caveats: Ankylosing spondylitis blood appeared to carry a characteristic TCR beta motif of 7 or 8 highly homologous variants.

TCRdb passed the 5' RACE reads through MiXCR, listing each CDR3 protein once. Here the sample spans about 390,000 distinct CDR3 sequences, about 20% being singletons. As concerns this clonotype: Its target is unknown.

CDR1 is SGHDT, CDR2 YYEEEE, per germline. CDR3 size: 15 residues. J was trimmed by 3 bases and V by 4 bases; bases with no gene match: 9. The sequencing input was blood, either unsorted or a sorted T cell fraction (not recorded which). The chain carries TRBV5-6 and TRBJ2-5, with 7 nucleotides matching TRBD2. The sequence was collected from a male donor with ankylosing spondylitis. CDR3 bases: TGTGCCAGCAGCAGGCTGGGACTAACAGAAGAGACCCAGTACTTC. It is translated as CASSRLGLTEETQYF.